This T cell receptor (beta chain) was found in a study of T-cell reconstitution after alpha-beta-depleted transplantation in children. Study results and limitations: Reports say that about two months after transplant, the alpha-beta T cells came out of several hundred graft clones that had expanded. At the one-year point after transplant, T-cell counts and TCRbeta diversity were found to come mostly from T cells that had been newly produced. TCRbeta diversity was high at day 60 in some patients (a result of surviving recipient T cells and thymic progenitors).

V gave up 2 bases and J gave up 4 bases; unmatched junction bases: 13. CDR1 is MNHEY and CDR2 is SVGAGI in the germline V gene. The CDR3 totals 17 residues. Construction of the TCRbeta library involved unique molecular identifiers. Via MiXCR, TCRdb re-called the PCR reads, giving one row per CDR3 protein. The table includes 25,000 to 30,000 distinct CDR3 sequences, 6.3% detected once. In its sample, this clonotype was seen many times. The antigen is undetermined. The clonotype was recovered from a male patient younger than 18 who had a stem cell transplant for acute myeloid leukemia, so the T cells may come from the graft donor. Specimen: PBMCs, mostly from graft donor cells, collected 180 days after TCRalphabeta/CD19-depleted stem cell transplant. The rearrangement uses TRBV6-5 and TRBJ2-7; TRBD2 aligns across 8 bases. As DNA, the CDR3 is TGTGCCAGCAGTTACGGGGGGTATAGCGGGAATACTTACGAGCAGTACTTC. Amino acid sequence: CASSYGGYSGNTYEQYF.